The T cell receptor beta chain under discussion was sequenced for a study of STAT5B mutations in CD4+ large granular lymphocyte leukemia. CDR1 SGHDT and CDR2 YYEEEE come from the germline V gene. The CDR3 runs 12 residues. Trimming cost V 4 bases and J 1 base, with 6 bases left between them. Libraries were prepared by immunoSEQ multiplex PCR; TCRdb keeps only in-frame clonotypes and omits some of them. The table shows approximately 32,000 clones, with 88% occurring only once. Sequencing input: CD4+ T cells from blood buffy coats. This sequence joins TRBV5-6 and TRBJ2-7; D gene ambiguous. The TCR sequence derives from a human donor in good health. The CDR3 DNA reads TGTGCCAGCAGCATCCTGTCCTACGAGCAGTACTTC. Amino acid sequence: CASSILSYEQYF.